This passage covers 22 T cell receptor beta chains from one sample sequenced in a study of blood T cell repertoires in COVID-19. The method was immunoSEQ multiplex PCR; TCRdb's version includes in-frame clones alone and lacks a portion of them. This sample has approximately 61,000 clones; 70% to 90% occur once, and the top ten carry more than 12%. Sequenced sample: peripheral blood. The receptors originated from a human donor in a cohort sampled during active COVID-19.

This clone was observed a handful of times. The chain couples TRBV15 to TRBJ1-1; D remains ambiguous. The CDR3 sequence is 14 residues long. The germline gives CDR1 LNHNV, CDR2 YYDKDF (reference sequence). Deletions cut 9 bases from V and 1 base from J, with 15 bases between. CDR3 in DNA: TGTGCCACAGGAGGGAGGGATCCGAACACTGAAGCTTTCTTT. The encoded protein is CATGGRDPNTEAFF.

The genes are TRBV27 and TRBJ1-4; D is possibly TRBD1 (5 bases). The germline gives CDR1 MNHEY, CDR2 SMNVEV (reference sequence). With 1 base removed from V and 8 bases from J, the gap between germline ends came to 11 bases. CDR3 length: 14 residues. The CDR3 spells CASSLWTQKEKLFF. The CDR3 DNA reads TGTGCCAGCAGTTTATGGACACAGAAAGAAAAACTGTTTTTT.

The V and J genes are TRBV30 and TRBJ1-6; the D gene is possibly TRBD1 (5 bases). The V gene lost 2 bases and the J gene lost 3 bases, with 11 bases spanning the gap. CDR3 length equals 15 residues. The germline V gene has CDR1 GTSNPN and CDR2 SVGIG (reference sequence). The CDR3 loop is CAWSPVGGYNSPLHF. CDR3 bases: TGTGCCTGGAGTCCCGTCGGGGGCTATAATTCACCCCTCCACTTT.

V and J are TRBV4-1 and TRBJ2-3, with 9 nucleotides matching TRBD1. Germline values: CDR1 MGHRA, CDR2 YSYEKL. V was pared by 0 bases and J by 6 bases, with 13 bases of the junction left unmatched. This CDR3 comprises 18 residues. The CDR3 DNA sequence: TGCGCCAGCAGCCAAGAAAGTGTCTTTGGGACAGGGTTTGATACGCAGTATTTT. Translating gives CASSQESVFGTGFDTQYF.

The J gene is TRBJ1-4, the V gene TRBV4-3, with 11 bases that match TRBD1. From germline, CDR1 is LGHNA and CDR2 YSLEER. Unmatched junction bases numbered 8, after V lost 3 bases and J lost 8 bases. This CDR3 region has 16 residues. CDR3 nucleotide sequence: TGCGCCAGCAGCCAGAACCCGGGACAGGGGGTAGAAAAACTGTTTTTT. Translating it yields CASSQNPGQGVEKLFF.

This clone was seen a handful of times. The CDR3 region is CASTSLRGGYGYTF. In nucleotides, the CDR3 is TGTGCCAGCACCTCATTAAGGGGCGGCTATGGCTACACCTTC. V usage is TRBV2 and J usage is TRBJ1-2; TRBD1 is a possible D gene (5 bases). V shed 7 bases and J shed 4 bases, with 16 bases lying between them. The germline CDR1 and CDR2 sequences are SNHLY and FYNNEI. The CDR3 extends over 14 amino acids. Supplemented by reference TRBV2 and TRBJ1-2, the full variable domain reads EPEVTQTPSHQVTQMGQEVILRCVPISNHLYFYWYRQILGQKVEFLVSFYNNEISEKSEIFDDQFSVERPDGSNFTLKIRSTKLEDSAMYFCASTSLRGGYGYTFGSGTRLTVV.

This clone has a handful of counts. The chain couples TRBV9 to TRBJ1-3; 7 bases agree with TRBD1. The CDR3 is 14 amino acids. J gave up 4 bases and V 4 bases, and 5 bases lay outside the gene matches. The germline V gene has CDR1 SGDLS and CDR2 YYNGEE. CDR3: CASSSKGAGNTIYF. The CDR3 DNA follows: TGTGCCAGCAGCTCAAAGGGGGCGGGAAACACCATATATTTT.

The chain is built from TRBV10-3 and TRBJ1-1; 9 nucleotides align to TRBD1. Germline V gene lookup returns CDR1 ENHRY and CDR2 SYGVKD. V lost 8 bases to trimming and J lost 1 base; unmatched junction nucleotides: 5. The CDR3 is 14 amino acids. CDR3 amino acids: CAIRDRETNTEAFF. The CDR3 coding sequence is TGTGCCATCCGGGACAGGGAGACGAACACTGAAGCTTTCTTT.

The chain couples TRBV4-3 to TRBJ2-1; TRBD2 matches at 7 bases. J lost 7 bases, V lost 4 bases, and 22 bases had no gene match. This CDR3 has 19 residues. Germline CDR1 and CDR2: LGHNA and YSLEER. Here the CDR3 DNA reads TGCGCCAGCAGCCGGGAGGGTCTTTCCGTGGGAGGGCCGTGGAATGAGCAGTTCTTC. Its protein product is CASSREGLSVGGPWNEQFF.

The chain joins TRBV6-5 to TRBJ2-7; the D gene is possibly TRBD1 (6 bases). Trimming stripped 4 bases from V and 7 bases from J, with 17 bases between. Germline loops: CDR1 MNHEY, CDR2 SVGAGI. This CDR3 has 14 amino acids. CDR3 bases: TGTGCCAGCAGTTCTGTGGACAGACCCTGGGAGCAGTACTTC. It is translated as CASSSVDRPWEQYF.

The rearrangement uses TRBV9 and TRBJ1-4; D gene ambiguous. V was trimmed by 4 bases and J by 7 bases, leaving 8 bases between them. The V gene's germline CDR1 is SGDLS and CDR2 YYNGEE. The length of the CDR3 is 12 residues. In DNA, the CDR3 is TGTGCCAGCAGCCCCCGGGGTGAAAAACTGTTTTTT. Its translation: CASSPRGEKLFF.

The V call is TRBV5-6, the J call TRBJ2-7; 7 nucleotides match TRBD2. The trim removed 0 bases at V and 2 bases at J, leaving 8 bases unmatched. CDR1 SGHDT and CDR2 YYEEEE come from the germline V gene. The CDR3 is 16 residues long. The DNA for the CDR3 is TGTGCCAGCAGCTTGGGTGCTAGCGGACGCACCTACGAGCAGTACTTC. It encodes CASSLGASGRTYEQYF.

This rearrangement joins TRBV7-9 to TRBJ2-5, with 9 bases fitting TRBD2. Germline V lookup: CDR1 SEHNR, CDR2 FQNEAQ (reference sequence). V was clipped by 4 bases and J by 5 bases; unmatched bases: 11. The CDR3 sequence is 16 residues long. The DNA of the CDR3 is TGTGCCAGCAGCTCGTGGAGTAGCGGGAGTCAGGAGACCCAGTACTTC. As protein: CASSSWSSGSQETQYF.

The V call is TRBV25-1, the J call TRBJ1-3; the D is unclear. The ends were cut back, 7 bases at V and 0 bases at J, with 10 bases in the middle. This CDR3 is 14 amino acids long. Per germline, CDR1 MGHDK and CDR2 SYGVNS. The CDR3 DNA reads TGTGCCAGCACCCGAAGCGGCTCTGGAAACACCATATATTTT. Translation: CASTRSGSGNTIYF.

The genes are TRBV19 and TRBJ2-3, with D possibly TRBD2 on 5 matching bases. Germline values: CDR1 LNHDA, CDR2 SQIVND (reference sequence). This CDR3 has 14 residues. Deletions cut 4 bases from V and 7 bases from J, with 15 bases between. The CDR3 here is CASSTDWASNTQYF. The CDR3 nucleotides are TGTGCCAGTAGTACGGACTGGGCTTCGAATACGCAGTATTTT.

The CDR3 here is CASSYSSSESNEQFF. The CDR3 DNA follows: TGTGCCAGCAGTTACTCTTCTAGCGAAAGTAATGAGCAGTTCTTC. This chain links TRBV27 with TRBJ2-1; maybe TRBD2 (6 bases). V gave up 4 bases and J gave up 7 bases, with 17 bases separating them. The CDR3 spans 15 residues. Germline V gene sequence: CDR1 MNHEY, CDR2 SMNVEV (reference sequence).

The rearrangement links TRBV4-1 to TRBJ2-7; D is undetermined. Looked up from germline, CDR1 is MGHRA and CDR2 is YSYEKL. Between the trimmed V and J ends, which lost 4 bases and 5 bases, there was a span of 12 bases. The CDR3 runs 13 residues. The CDR3 bases are TGCGCCAGCAGCCCCCACCCCAGAAACGAGCAGTACTTC. Translated: CASSPHPRNEQYF.

The chain recombines TRBV6-6 with TRBJ1-4; D is possibly TRBD1 (5 bases). V gave up 8 bases and J gave up 7 bases, with 11 bases separating them. Per the germline V gene, CDR1 is MNHNY and CDR2 is SVGAGI (reference sequence). The CDR3 sequence is 12 residues long. CDR3 sequence (DNA): TGTGCCAGCCAGGGTCGGATTGAAAAACTGTTTTTT. It translates to CASQGRIEKLFF.

The rearrangement joins TRBV24-1 to TRBJ2-1, with TRBD1 matching 8 bases. This CDR3 is 17 amino acids long. The germline CDR1 and CDR2 sequences are KGHDR and SFDVKD. Trimming removed 3 bases from V and 4 bases from J; junction bases left unmatched: 10. The CDR3 nucleotides read TGTGCCACCAGTGATCTACCTCAGGGGGCAAAGTACAATGAGCAGTTCTTC. This translates into CATSDLPQGAKYNEQFF.

The chain couples TRBV21-1 to TRBJ2-7; the table calls TRBD1, which could not be checked here. TRBV21-1 is designated a pseudogene. This CDR3 is built from 18 residues. CDR3 sequence reads: CASSKVGSPGTGGVEQYF. As DNA, the CDR3 is TGTGCCAGCAGCAAAGTTGGTTCTCCCGGGACAGGGGGCGTCGAGCAGTACTTC.

V usage is TRBV4-2 and J usage is TRBJ1-4; 11 nucleotides align to TRBD1. The CDR3 is made up of 16 amino acids. V lost 0 bases to trimming and J lost 7 bases; unmatched junction nucleotides: 4. From germline, CDR1 is LGHNA and CDR2 YNFKEQ. CDR3 nucleotide sequence: TGTGCCAGCAGCCAAGATCGAGGGACAGGGGGTGAAAAACTGTTTTTT. Its translation: CASSQDRGTGGEKLFF.

This clone was counted between two and nine times. The V call is TRBV6-5, the J call TRBJ2-7, with 11 positions matching TRBD2. The CDR3 runs 15 residues. V lost 6 bases to trimming and J lost 3 bases; unmatched junction nucleotides: 7. CDR1 is MNHEY, CDR2 SVGAGI, per germline. Here the CDR3 reads CASRFRLAGHYEQYF. In DNA form, the CDR3 reads TGTGCCAGCAGATTTCGACTAGCGGGACACTACGAGCAGTACTTC.